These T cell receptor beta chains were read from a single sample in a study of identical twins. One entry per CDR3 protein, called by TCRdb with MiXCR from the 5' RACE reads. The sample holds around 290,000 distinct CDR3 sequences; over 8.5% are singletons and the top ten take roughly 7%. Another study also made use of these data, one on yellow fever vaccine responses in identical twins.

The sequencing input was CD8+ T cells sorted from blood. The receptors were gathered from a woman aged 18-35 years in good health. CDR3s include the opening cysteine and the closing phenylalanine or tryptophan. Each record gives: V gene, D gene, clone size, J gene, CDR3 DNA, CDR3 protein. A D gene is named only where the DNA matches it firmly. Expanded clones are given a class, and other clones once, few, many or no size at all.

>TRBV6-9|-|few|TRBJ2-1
TGTCACTTCCGAGGGCAAGGACGTCGGCGGGGACTCGAAAATGAGCAGTTCTTC
CHFRGQGRRRGLENEQFF
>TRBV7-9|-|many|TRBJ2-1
TGTGCCAGCAGCTTAGACGGGACCGAGGACAATGAGCAGTTCTTC
CASSLDGTEDNEQFF
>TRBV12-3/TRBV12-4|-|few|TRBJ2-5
TGTGCCAGCACCCAAAAGGGACTGCAAGAGACCCAGTACTTC
CASTQKGLQETQYF
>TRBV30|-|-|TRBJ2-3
TGTGCCTGGAGTGTACAGCCCGTCACAGATACGCAGTATTTT
CAWSVQPVTDTQYF
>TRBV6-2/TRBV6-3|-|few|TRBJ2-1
TGTGCCAGCAGTTACTCGGAGCGTCATGAGCAGTTCTTC
CASSYSERHEQFF
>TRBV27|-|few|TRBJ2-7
TGTGCCAGCAGTTTATCCCACGCGGACGGGTACTACGAGCAGTACTTC
CASSLSHADGYYEQYF
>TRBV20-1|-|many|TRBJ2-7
TGCAGTGCTAGCGGGAGCAGGGTTACCGAGCAGTACTTC
CSASGSRVTEQYF
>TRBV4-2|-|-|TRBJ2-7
TGTGCCAGCAGCCAAGGACTTTGGGATCCGATTTATGAGCAGTACTTC
CASSQGLWDPIYEQYF
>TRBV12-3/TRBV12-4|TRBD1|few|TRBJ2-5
TGTGCCTGCAGCCCTAAGGTTCTCGGACAGGTTGGGGAAGAGACCCAGTACTTC
CACSPKVLGQVGEETQYF
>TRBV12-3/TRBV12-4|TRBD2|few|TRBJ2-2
TGTGCCAGCAGATCTGGACTAGCGGGTCGTATAGGGGAGCTGTTTTTT
CASRSGLAGRIGELFF
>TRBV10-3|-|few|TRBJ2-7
TGTGCCATCAGTGAGTGGGGAGAGCAGTACTTC
CAISEWGEQYF
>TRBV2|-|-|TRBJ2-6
TGTGCCAGCAGTGAAGCGCTTGTGTCTGGGGCCAACGTCCTGACTTTC
CASSEALVSGANVLTF
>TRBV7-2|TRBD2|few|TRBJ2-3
TGTGCCAGCAGCTTAGCACTAGCGGGGGAGCGATGGGAAGATACGCAGTATTTT
CASSLALAGERWEDTQYF
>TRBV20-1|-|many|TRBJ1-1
TGCAGTGCTCTCGGACAGAACACTGAAGCTTTCTTT
CSALGQNTEAFF
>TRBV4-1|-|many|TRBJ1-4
TGCGCCAGCACCGGGACTAATGAAAAACTGTTTTTT
CASTGTNEKLFF
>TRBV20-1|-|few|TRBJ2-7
TGCAGTGCTAGAGCCGTACAACTTTCCAGCTCCTACGAGCAGTACTTC
CSARAVQLSSSYEQYF
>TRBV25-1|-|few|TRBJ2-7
TGTGCCAGCAGCCACCGAGAGGTGGGCTACGAGCAGTACTTC
CASSHREVGYEQYF
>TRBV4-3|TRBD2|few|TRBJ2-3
TGCGCCAGCAGCCAAGATGGTTCTAGCGGGAGGAGCACAGATACGCAGTATTTT
CASSQDGSSGRSTDTQYF
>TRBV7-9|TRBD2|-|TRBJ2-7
TGTGCCAGCAGCTCCTTCGGGAGGGGTAGACCCCCCGAGCAGTACTTC
CASSSFGRGRPPEQYF
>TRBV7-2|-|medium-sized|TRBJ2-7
TGTGCCAGCAGCTTAATCCCGGGCTACGAGCAGTACTTC
CASSLIPGYEQYF
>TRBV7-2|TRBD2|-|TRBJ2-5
TGTGCCAGCAGCTTAGCCACGGGGGGGCCGTATCTAGAGTACTTC
CASSLATGGPYLEYF
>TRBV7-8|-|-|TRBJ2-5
TGTGCCAGCAGCTTAGTTGGGAGAACGATTACGCAAGAGACCCAGTACTTC
CASSLVGRTITQETQYF
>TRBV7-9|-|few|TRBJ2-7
TGTGCCAGCAGCTGGGGGCCGGGCCAAGGCTACGAGCAGTACTTC
CASSWGPGQGYEQYF
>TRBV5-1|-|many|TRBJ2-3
TGCGCCAGCAGCTTCGAGGGTAAAACAGATACGCAGTATTTT
CASSFEGKTDTQYF
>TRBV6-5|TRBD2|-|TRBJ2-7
TGTGCCAGCAGTTACTCGATTTCTAGCGGGATCTACGAGCAGTACTTC
CASSYSISSGIYEQYF
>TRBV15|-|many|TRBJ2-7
TGTGCCACCAGCAGAGTTGGGTTCGAGGGTTCCTACGAGCAGTACTTC
CATSRVGFEGSYEQYF
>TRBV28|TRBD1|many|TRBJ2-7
TGTGCCAGCAGACTAGGACAGGCCTCCTACGAGCAGTACTTC
CASRLGQASYEQYF
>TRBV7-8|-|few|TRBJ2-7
TGTGCCAGCAGCCGGGGGTTGGGTACCCATCGCTCCTACGAGCAGTACTTC
CASSRGLGTHRSYEQYF
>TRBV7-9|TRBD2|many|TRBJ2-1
TGTGCCAGCAGCCCTAGCGGGGGGGCCATCAATGAGCAGTTCTTC
CASSPSGGAINEQFF
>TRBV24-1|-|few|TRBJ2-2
TGTGCCACCGCGACCAACGTGGTCGGAACCGGGGAGCTGTTTTTT
CATATNVVGTGELFF
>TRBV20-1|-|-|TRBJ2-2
TGCAGTGCTAGAGCAGGGGACTTTACCGGGGAGCTGTTTTTT
CSARAGDFTGELFF
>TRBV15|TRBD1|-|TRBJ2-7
TGTGCCACCAGCAGAGTCGGGACAGGGGCGTACGAGCAGTACTTC
CATSRVGTGAYEQYF
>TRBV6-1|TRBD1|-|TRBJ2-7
TGTGCCAGCAGTCCCCTCCCCGGGACAGTAACCTACGAGCAGTACTTC
CASSPLPGTVTYEQYF